This passage covers 9 T cell receptor beta chains from one sample sequenced in a study of blood T cell repertoires in COVID-19. Repertoires were generated with immunoSEQ multiplex PCR, while TCRdb's copy carries only in-frame clones and drops some. The sample lists 300,000 to 400,000 clones, about 87% occurring once. Sequencing was carried out using PBMCs or T cells enriched from blood (not recorded which). Source of these receptors: a man aged 25 to 45 who had recovered from COVID-19.

This clone appeared once. The rearrangement joins TRBV5-1 to TRBJ2-3, with D hard to call. The CDR3 loop spans 11 amino acids. Germline assignment: CDR1 SGHRS and CDR2 YFSETQ. Trimming took 7 bases from V and 2 from J, leaving 5 bases between them. CDR3 in DNA: TGCGCCAGCTCTATCACAGATACGCAGTATTTT. Protein product: CASSITDTQYF.

The chain is built from TRBV30 and TRBJ1-5; D ambiguous. The CDR3 is 14 amino acids. The germline V gene encodes CDR1 GTSNPN and CDR2 SVGIG (reference sequence). Trimming took 2 bases from V and 1 from J, leaving 9 bases between them. CDR3: CAWSTADSNQPQHF. Written as DNA, the CDR3 is TGTGCCTGGAGTACAGCGGACAGCAATCAGCCCCAGCATTTT.

In the case of this clone: At the DNA level, this CDR3 is encoded by other sequences in the same sample as well. This chain connects TRBV5-1 to TRBJ1-4; maybe TRBD1 (5 bases). Germline values: CDR1 SGHRS, CDR2 YFSETQ. Trimming pared 0 bases from V and 1 base from J, leaving 7 bases between. This CDR3 is built from 15 residues. The chain's CDR3 is CASSLERGTNEKLFF. CDR3 sequence (DNA): TGCGCCAGCAGCTTGGAAAGGGGAACTAATGAAAAACTGTTTTTT.

This clone was detected a few times. The J gene is TRBJ1-5, the V gene TRBV5-6; D is perhaps TRBD1 (5 bases). Per the germline V gene, CDR1 is SGHDT and CDR2 is YYEEEE. The CDR3 is made up of 14 amino acids. Between the trimmed V and J ends, which lost 0 bases and 1 base, there was a span of 5 bases. The DNA of the CDR3 is TGTGCCAGCAGCTTGGGACAGAGCAATCAGCCCCAGCATTTT. This encodes CASSLGQSNQPQHF.

This chain connects TRBV4-2 to TRBJ1-2; D is unresolved. Germline values: CDR1 LGHNA, CDR2 YNFKEQ. Trimming took off 0 bases at V and 0 bases at J, with 11 bases between the two ends. The CDR3 runs to 16 residues. CDR3 amino acids: CASSQDLAGTNYGYTF. The CDR3 DNA reads TGTGCCAGCAGCCAAGATCTCGCAGGTACTAACTATGGCTACACCTTC.

The chain has TRBV30 and TRBJ1-1; D possibly corresponds to TRBD1 (5 bases). V gave up 2 bases and J gave up 1 base, with 11 bases separating them. CDR3 length: 14 residues. Looked up from germline, CDR1 is GTSNPN and CDR2 is SVGIG (reference sequence). The CDR3 spells CAWSKRQGNTEAFF. CDR3 in DNA: TGTGCCTGGAGTAAAAGGCAGGGGAACACTGAAGCTTTCTTT.

This clone came up once. The rearrangement uses TRBV11-2 and TRBJ2-5; no clear D gene. The V gene lost 3 bases and the J gene lost 5 bases, with 7 bases spanning the gap. This CDR3 region has 12 residues. CDR1 and CDR2 from the germline V gene are SGHAT and FQNNGV. In nucleotides, the CDR3 is TGTGCCAGCAGCTTTAACTCGGAGACCCAGTACTTC. Its translation is CASSFNSETQYF.

V and J are TRBV6-5 and TRBJ2-1; 10 bases are shared with TRBD1. This CDR3 is 13 amino acids long. Germline V gene lookup returns CDR1 MNHEY and CDR2 SVGAGI. V dropped 10 bases and J dropped 9; count of bases not matched to a gene: 9. The CDR3 DNA sequence: TGTGCCATCTGGGACAGGGGTAAGGGTGAGCAGTTCTTC. Protein: CAIWDRGKGEQFF.

This chain joins TRBV12-3 or TRBV12-4 and TRBJ1-5; 7 nucleotides match TRBD1. The CDR3 length is 13 residues. With V trimmed by 5 bases and J by 7 bases, 5 bases remained unmatched. The CDR3 protein is CASSRDSPQPQHF. CDR3 in DNA: TGTGCCAGCAGTAGGGACAGTCCACAGCCCCAGCATTTT.